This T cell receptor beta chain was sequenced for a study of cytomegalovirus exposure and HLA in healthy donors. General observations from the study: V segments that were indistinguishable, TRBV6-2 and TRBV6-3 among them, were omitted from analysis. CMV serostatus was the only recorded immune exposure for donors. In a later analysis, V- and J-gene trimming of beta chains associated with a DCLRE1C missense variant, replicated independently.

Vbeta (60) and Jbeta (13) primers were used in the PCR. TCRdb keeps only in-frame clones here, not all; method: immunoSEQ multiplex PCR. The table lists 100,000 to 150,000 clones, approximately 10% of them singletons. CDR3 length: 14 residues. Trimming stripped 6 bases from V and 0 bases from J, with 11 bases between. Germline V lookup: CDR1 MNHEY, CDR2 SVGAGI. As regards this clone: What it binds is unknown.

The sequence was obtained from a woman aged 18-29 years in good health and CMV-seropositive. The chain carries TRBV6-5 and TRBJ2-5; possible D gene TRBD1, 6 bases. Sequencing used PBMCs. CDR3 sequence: CASRQGLYQETQYF. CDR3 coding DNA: TGTGCCAGCAGACAGGGCCTGTACCAAGAGACCCAGTACTTC.